This entry describes one T cell receptor (beta chain). Antigen: not known. From about 400 ng of RNA, a library with molecular barcoded alpha/delta and beta/gamma adaptors was made. Using its own MiXCR run on the reads, TCRdb lists one record per CDR3 protein. The sample holds around 130,000 distinct CDR3 sequences, about an eighth seen once. At the time of active disease, bone marrow was collected from every patient. There are 13 residues in the CDR3. V was shortened by 0 bases and J by 8 bases, with 7 bases between the two germline ends. In germline, CDR1 is MGHRA, CDR2 YSYEKL. The sample originates from a study of read filtering for tumor transcriptome and immune sequencing. Study-level findings and limits: Without single-read clonotypes, shared clonotype proportions correlated more between IR-seq and RNA-seq. Sorted CD138-negative bone marrow cells were not purified T cells.

The genes are TRBV4-1 and TRBJ2-2; D is ambiguous. This TCR was recovered from a donor at least 40 years old with multiple myeloma. Sequencing was performed on a population of CD138-negative cells sorted from bone marrow. The CDR3 protein is CASSQDQEGELFF. CDR3 in DNA: TGCGCCAGCAGCCAAGATCAAGAAGGGGAGCTGTTTTTT.